At least ten counts were recorded for the clone carrying this TCR beta chain. The data belong to a study of T-cell memory formation after mild COVID-19. CDR1 is GTSNPN, CDR2 SVGIG, per germline (reference sequence). This CDR3 contains 12 residues. V gave up 1 base and J gave up 5 bases, with 8 bases separating them. 5'RACE with constant-segment primers yielded barcoded, UMI-tagged TCR alpha and TCR beta cDNA libraries. One entry per CDR3 protein results from TCRdb running MiXCR on the 5' RACE reads. This table has 25,000 to 35,000 distinct CDR3 sequences, 20% to 25% appearing once. The chain uses TRBV30 and TRBJ2-5, with D possibly called TRBD1 or TRBD2 (5 bases each). The material sequenced was PBMCs or a T cell subset sorted from them (not recorded which). The clonotype originates from an adult who had mild COVID-19 (a few samples of this study predate the infection). Cell type and time point are not known. CDR3 residues: CAWSGGSETQYF. As DNA, the CDR3 is TGTGCCTGGAGTGGGGGGTCGGAGACCCAGTACTTC.